This T cell receptor (beta chain) was sequenced in a study of T cells after yellow fever vaccination. There are many counts of this clonotype. TCRdb reprocessed the 5' RACE reads with MiXCR, giving one entry per CDR3 protein. The profile shows about 340,000 distinct CDR3 sequences, over 8% of them singletons. The sequence was collected from a man aged 18-30 years who received the YFV17D yellow fever vaccine. The material was PBMCs, obtained on the day of the first yellow fever vaccination.

The CDR3 DNA follows: TGCGCCAGCAGCCAAGATCCTAGCCCCCTAATGACAGATACGCAGTATTTT. It specifies CASSQDPSPLMTDTQYF. The chain combines TRBV4-1 with TRBJ2-3, with D possibly TRBD2 on 5 matching bases. This CDR3 region has 17 residues. Germline CDR1 is MGHRA and CDR2 is YSYEKL. The V end was cut by 0 bases, the J end by 3 bases, with 16 bases between.